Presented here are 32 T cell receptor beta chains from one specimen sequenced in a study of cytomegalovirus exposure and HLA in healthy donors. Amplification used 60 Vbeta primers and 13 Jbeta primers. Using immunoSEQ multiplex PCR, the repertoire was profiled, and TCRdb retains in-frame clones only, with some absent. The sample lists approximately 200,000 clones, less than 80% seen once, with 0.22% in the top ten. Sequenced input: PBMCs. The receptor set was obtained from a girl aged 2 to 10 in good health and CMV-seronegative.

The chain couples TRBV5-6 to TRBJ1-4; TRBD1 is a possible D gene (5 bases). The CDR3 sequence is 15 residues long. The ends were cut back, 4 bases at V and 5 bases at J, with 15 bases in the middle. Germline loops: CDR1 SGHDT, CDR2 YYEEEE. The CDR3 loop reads CASSPGGVVNEKLFF. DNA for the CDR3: TGTGCCAGCAGCCCGGGAGGGGTGGTGAATGAAAAACTGTTTTTT.

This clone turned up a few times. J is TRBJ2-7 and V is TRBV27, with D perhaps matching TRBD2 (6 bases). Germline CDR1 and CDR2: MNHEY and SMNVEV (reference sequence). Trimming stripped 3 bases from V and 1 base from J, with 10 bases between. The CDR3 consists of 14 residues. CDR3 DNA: TGTGCCAGCAGTTTCTTCGGGGGATCCTACGAGCAGTACTTC. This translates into CASSFFGGSYEQYF.

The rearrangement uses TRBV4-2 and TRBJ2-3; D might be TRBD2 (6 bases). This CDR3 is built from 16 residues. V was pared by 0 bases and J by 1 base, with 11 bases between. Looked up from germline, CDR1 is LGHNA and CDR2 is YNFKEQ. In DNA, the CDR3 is TGTGCCAGCAGCCAAGATCCCGGGACTGGCACAGATACGCAGTATTTT. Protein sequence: CASSQDPGTGTDTQYF.

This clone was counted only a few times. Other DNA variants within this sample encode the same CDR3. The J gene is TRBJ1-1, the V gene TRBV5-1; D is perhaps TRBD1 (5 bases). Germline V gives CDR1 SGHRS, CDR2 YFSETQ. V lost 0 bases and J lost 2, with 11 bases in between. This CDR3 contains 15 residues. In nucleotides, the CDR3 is TGCGCCAGCAGCTTGGTGGGGGGACTTAACACTGAAGCTTTCTTT. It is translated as CASSLVGGLNTEAFF.

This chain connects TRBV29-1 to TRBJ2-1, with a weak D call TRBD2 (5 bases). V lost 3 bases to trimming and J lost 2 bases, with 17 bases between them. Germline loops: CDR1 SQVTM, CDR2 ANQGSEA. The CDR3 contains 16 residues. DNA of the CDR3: TGCAGCGTTGATGGTGTAGAGGGCTCGACCTACAATGAGCAGTTCTTC. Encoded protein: CSVDGVEGSTYNEQFF.

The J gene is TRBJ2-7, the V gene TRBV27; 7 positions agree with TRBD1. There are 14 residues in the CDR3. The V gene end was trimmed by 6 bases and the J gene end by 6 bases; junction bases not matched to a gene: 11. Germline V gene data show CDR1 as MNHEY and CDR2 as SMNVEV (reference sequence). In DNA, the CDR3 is TGTGCCAGCAGCCCCCAGGGGGAGAGAGCCGAGCAGTACTTC. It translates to CASSPQGERAEQYF.

The CDR3 protein is CASSFGTGEYEQYF. In nucleotides, the CDR3 is TGCGCCAGCAGCTTCGGGACAGGGGAATACGAGCAGTACTTC. The chain combines TRBV5-1 with TRBJ2-7; 10 bases align to TRBD1. CDR3 length: 14 residues. Germline assignment: CDR1 SGHRS and CDR2 YFSETQ. V shed 2 bases and J 4 bases; nucleotides not matched to a gene: 3.

The CDR3 is CAWSQETQYF. The CDR3 bases are TGTGCCTGGAGTCAGGAGACCCAGTACTTC. This chain joins TRBV30 and TRBJ2-5; D is undetermined. The germline V gene has CDR1 GTSNPN and CDR2 SVGIG (reference sequence). V was pared by 2 bases and J by 5 bases, with 3 bases between. CDR3 length equals 10 residues. The full variable domain, rest sourced from reference TRBV30 and TRBJ2-5, is SQTIHQWPATLVQPVGSPLSLECTVEGTSNPNLYWYRQAAGRGLQLLFYSVGIGQISSEVPQNLSASRPQDRQFILSSKKLLLSDSGFYLCAWSQETQYFGPGTRLLVL.

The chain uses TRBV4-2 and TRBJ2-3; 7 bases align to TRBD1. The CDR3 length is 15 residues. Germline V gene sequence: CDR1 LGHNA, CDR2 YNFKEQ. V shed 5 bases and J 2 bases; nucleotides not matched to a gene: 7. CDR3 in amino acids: CASSDPGTATDTQYF. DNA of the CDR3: TGTGCCAGCAGCGACCCTGGGACAGCCACAGATACGCAGTATTTT.

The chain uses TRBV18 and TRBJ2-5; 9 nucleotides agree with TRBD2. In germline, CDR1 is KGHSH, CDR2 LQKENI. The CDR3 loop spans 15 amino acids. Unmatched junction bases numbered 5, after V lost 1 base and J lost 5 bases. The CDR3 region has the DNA TGTGCCAGCTCACCACGCAGCGGGAGGATGGAGACCCAGTACTTC. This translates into CASSPRSGRMETQYF.

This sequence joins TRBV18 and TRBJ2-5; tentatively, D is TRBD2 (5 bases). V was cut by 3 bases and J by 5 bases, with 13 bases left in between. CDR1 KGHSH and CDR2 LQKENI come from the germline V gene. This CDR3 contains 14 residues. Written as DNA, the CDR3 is TGTGCCAGCTCACCGTCTAGACGAGGGGAGACCCAGTACTTC. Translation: CASSPSRRGETQYF. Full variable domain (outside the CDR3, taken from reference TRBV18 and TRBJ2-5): NAGVMQNPRHLVRRRGQEARLRCSPMKGHSHVYWYRQLPEEGLKFMVYLQKENIIDESGMPKERFSAEFPKEGPSILRIQQVVRGDSAAYFCASSPSRRGETQYFGPGTRLLVL.

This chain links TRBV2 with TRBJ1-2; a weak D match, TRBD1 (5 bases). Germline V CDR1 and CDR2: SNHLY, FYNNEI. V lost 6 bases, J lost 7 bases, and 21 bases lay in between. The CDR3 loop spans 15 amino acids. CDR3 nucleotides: TGTGCCAGCAGGGTTTTGAAGCAGGGAATCGCTGGCTACACCTTC. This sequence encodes CASRVLKQGIAGYTF.

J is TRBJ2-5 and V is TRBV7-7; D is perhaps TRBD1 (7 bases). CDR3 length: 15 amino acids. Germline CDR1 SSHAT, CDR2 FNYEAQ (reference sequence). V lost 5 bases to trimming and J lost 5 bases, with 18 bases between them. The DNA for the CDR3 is TGTGCCAGCAGCCCCGGACTGACAGGGAGGGAGACCCAGTACTTC. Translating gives CASSPGLTGRETQYF.

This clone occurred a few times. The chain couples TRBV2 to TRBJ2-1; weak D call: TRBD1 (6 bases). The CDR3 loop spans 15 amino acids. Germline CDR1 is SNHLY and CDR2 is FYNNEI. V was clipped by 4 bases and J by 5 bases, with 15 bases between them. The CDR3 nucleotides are TGTGCCAGCAGTGCCGACAGGCAGGTGAACAATGAGCAGTTCTTC. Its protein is CASSADRQVNNEQFF.

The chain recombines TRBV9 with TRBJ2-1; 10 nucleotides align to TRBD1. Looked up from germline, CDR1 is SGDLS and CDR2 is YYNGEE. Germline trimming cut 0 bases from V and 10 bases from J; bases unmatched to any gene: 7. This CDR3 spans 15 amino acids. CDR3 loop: CASSVAWDRGSEQFF. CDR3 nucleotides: TGTGCCAGCAGCGTAGCTTGGGACAGGGGCAGCGAGCAGTTCTTC.

CDR3 bases: TGTGCCAGCAGCTTAGACAGGGGGGCCTACGAGCAGTACTTC. It translates to CASSLDRGAYEQYF. This chain joins TRBV7-8 and TRBJ2-7; 8 bases fit TRBD1. The ends lost 1 base at V and 2 bases at J; junction bases unmatched: 1. Germline CDR1 SGHVS, CDR2 FQNEAQ. The CDR3 covers 14 residues. Filled out from reference TRBV7-8 and TRBJ2-7, the complete variable domain reads GAGVSQSPRYKVAKRGQDVALRCDPISGHVSLFWYQQALGQGPEFLTYFQNEAQLDKSGLPSDRFFAERPEGSVSTLKIQRTQQEDSAVYLCASSLDRGAYEQYFGPGTRLTVT.

The CDR3 loop reads CASSYSGGGYEQYF. The CDR3 nucleotides read TGTGCCAGCAGTTATAGCGGGGGGGGGTACGAGCAGTACTTC. The chain is built from TRBV27 and TRBJ2-7; 11 bases align to TRBD2. The CDR3 is 14 amino acids. In germline, CDR1 is MNHEY, CDR2 SMNVEV (reference sequence). Losses at the gene ends were 4 bases for V and 4 bases for J; bases not matched to a gene: 3.

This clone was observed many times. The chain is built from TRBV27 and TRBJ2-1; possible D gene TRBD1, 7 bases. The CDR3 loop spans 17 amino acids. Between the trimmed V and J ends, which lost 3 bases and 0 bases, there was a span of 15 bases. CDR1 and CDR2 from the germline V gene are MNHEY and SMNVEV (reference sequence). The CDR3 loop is CASSFDRDFSSYNEQFF. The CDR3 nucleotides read TGTGCCAGCAGTTTCGACAGGGACTTTAGCTCCTACAATGAGCAGTTCTTC.

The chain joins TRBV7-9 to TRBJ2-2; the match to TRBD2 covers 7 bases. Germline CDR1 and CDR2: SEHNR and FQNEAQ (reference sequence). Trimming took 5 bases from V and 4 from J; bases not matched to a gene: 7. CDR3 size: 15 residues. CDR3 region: CASSRPGGSTGELFF. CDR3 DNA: TGTGCCAGCAGCAGGCCGGGGGGAAGCACCGGGGAGCTGTTTTTT.

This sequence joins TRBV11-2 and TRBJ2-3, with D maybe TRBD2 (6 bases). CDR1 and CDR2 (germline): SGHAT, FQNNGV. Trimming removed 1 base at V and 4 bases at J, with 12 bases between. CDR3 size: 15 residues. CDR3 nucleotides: TGTGCCAGCAGCTTAGCGGGAGCCCGGCCAGATACGCAGTATTTT. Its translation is CASSLAGARPDTQYF.

The DNA of the CDR3 is TGTGCCAGCAGCTTGGACAGAAGGTCTTACGAGCAGTACTTC. Encoded protein: CASSLDRRSYEQYF. This chain joins TRBV5-4 and TRBJ2-7; D is unclear. V dropped 0 bases and J dropped 4 bases, with 11 bases sitting between them. Germline V CDR1 and CDR2: SGHNT, YYREEE (reference sequence). There are 14 residues in the CDR3.

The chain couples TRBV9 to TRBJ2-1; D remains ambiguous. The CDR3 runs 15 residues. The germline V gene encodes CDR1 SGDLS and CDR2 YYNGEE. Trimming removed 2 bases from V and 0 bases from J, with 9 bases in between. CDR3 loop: CASSVRQNSYNEQFF. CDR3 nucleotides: TGTGCCAGCAGCGTGCGGCAGAACTCCTACAATGAGCAGTTCTTC.

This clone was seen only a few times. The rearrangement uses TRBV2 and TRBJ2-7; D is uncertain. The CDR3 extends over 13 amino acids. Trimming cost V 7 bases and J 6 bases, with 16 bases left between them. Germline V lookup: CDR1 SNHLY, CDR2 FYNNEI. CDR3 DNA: TGTGCCAGCACAAGACTTGAGGCGCTCGAGCAGTACTTC. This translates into CASTRLEALEQYF.

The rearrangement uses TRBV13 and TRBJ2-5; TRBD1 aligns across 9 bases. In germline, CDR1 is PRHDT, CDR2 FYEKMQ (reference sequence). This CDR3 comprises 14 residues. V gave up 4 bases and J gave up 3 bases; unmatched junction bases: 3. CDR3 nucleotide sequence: TGTGCCAGCAGCTCCCGACAGGGGGAAGAGACCCAGTACTTC. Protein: CASSSRQGEETQYF.

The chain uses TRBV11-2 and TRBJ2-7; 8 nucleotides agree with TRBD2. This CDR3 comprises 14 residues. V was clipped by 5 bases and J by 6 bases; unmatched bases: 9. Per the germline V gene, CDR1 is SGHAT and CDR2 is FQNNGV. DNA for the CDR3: TGTGCCAGCAGCCCACGGTCGGGAGGGCTCGAGCAGTACTTC. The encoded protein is CASSPRSGGLEQYF.

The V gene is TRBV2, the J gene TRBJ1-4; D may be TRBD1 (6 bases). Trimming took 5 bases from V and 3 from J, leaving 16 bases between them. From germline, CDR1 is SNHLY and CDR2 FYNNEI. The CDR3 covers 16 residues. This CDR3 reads CASSPFTGSSNEKLFF. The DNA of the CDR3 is TGTGCCAGCAGTCCTTTCACAGGGAGCTCTAATGAAAAACTGTTTTTT.

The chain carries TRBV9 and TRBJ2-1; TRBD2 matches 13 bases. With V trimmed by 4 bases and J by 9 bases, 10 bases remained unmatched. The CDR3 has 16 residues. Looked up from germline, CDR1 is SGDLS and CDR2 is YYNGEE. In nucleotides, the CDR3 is TGTGCCAGCAGCTCCAGGACTAGCGGGAGTTTCAGTGAGCAGTTCTTC. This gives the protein CASSSRTSGSFSEQFF.

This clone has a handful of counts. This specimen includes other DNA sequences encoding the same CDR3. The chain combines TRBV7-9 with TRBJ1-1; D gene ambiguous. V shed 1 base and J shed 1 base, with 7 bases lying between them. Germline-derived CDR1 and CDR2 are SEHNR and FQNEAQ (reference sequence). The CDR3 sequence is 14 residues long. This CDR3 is CASSLVRGNTEAFF. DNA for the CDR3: TGTGCCAGCAGCTTAGTACGGGGGAACACTGAAGCTTTCTTT.

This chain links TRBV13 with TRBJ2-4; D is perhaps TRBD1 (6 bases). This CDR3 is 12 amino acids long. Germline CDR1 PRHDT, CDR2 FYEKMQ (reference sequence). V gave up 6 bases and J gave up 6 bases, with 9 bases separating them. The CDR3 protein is CASSSDRNIQYF. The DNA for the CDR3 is TGTGCCAGCAGTTCGGACAGAAACATTCAGTACTTC.

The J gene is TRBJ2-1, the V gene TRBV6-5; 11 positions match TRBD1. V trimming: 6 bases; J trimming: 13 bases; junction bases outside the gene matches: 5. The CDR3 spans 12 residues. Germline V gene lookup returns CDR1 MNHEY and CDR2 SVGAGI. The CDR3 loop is CASSWTGGVQFF. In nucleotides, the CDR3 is TGTGCCAGCAGCTGGACAGGGGGCGTCCAGTTCTTC.

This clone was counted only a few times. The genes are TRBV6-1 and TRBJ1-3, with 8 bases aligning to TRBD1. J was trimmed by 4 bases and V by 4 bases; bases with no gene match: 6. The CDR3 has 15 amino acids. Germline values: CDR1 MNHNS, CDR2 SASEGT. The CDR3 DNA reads TGTGCCAGCAGTGCGCCGGGACAGGCAGGAAACACCATATATTTT. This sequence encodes CASSAPGQAGNTIYF.

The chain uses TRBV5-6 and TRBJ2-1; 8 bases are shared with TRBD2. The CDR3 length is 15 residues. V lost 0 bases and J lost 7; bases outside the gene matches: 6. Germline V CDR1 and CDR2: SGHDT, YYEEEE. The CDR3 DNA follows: TGTGCCAGCAGCTTGGCGGGAGGGCCGGGGAATGAGCAGTTCTTC. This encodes CASSLAGGPGNEQFF.